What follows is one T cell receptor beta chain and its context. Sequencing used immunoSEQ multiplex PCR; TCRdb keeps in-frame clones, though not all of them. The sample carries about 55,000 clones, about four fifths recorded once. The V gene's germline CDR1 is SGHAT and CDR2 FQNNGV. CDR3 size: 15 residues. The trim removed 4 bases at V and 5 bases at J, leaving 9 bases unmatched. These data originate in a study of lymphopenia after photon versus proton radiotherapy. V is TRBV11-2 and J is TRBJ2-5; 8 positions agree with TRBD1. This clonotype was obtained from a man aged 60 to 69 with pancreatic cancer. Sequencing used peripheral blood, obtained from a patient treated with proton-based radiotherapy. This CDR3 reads CASSSLTGAGETQYF. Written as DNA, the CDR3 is TGTGCCAGCAGCTCCTTGACAGGGGCTGGGGAGACCCAGTACTTC.